Each of the 23 T cell receptor beta chains below was sequenced from the same sample in a study of T cells expressing NK-cell markers. No DNA is given; TCRdb re-called the 5' RACE reads and lists each CDR3 protein once. The clone table shows tens of thousands of distinct CDR3 sequences, with the ten largest holding over 50%. Sequenced sample: blood T cells: a sorted CD56 or NKG2C T cell subset, CD4+ or CD8+ T cells, or bulk PBMC T cells (not recorded which). The receptors stem from a woman aged 18-70 years in good health.

The chain combines TRBV6-4 with TRBJ2-1; TCRdb returns TRBD2, unconfirmable since there is no DNA. Germline CDR1 is MRHNA and CDR2 is SNTAGT. The length of the CDR3 is 15 residues. CDR3 loop: CASSAYSGSWYEQFF.

V is TRBV4-1 and J is TRBJ2-1; TCRdb lists TRBD2, though no DNA is available to test this call. Germline loops: CDR1 MGHRA, CDR2 YSYEKL. The CDR3 totals 15 residues. CDR3 residues: CASSQARGSINEQFF.

The chain employs TRBV4-2 and TRBJ1-2. CDR1 LGHNA and CDR2 YNFKEQ come from the germline V gene. The CDR3 consists of 16 residues. The CDR3 spells CASSQDQWEGNYGYTF.

The CDR3 sequence: CAISEGQSYEQYF. J is TRBJ2-7 and V is TRBV10-3; there is no DNA to check the TCRdb D call of TRBD1. Looked up from germline, CDR1 is ENHRY and CDR2 is SYGVKD. The CDR3 contains 13 residues.

The CDR3 loop reads CASSYTLQGGYGYTF. The J gene is TRBJ1-2, the V gene TRBV28. Germline V gene lookup returns CDR1 MDHEN and CDR2 SYDVKM. The CDR3 consists of 15 residues.

The chain joins TRBV20-1 to TRBJ2-1; without DNA, the TCRdb call of TRBD1 cannot be checked. The germline V gene encodes CDR1 DFQATT and CDR2 SNEGSKA (reference sequence). CDR3 length: 14 amino acids. This chain's CDR3 is CSAGTGGSYNEQFF.

The chain combines TRBV7-8 with TRBJ2-7; TCRdb names TRBD2, which stays unverified in the absence of DNA. The CDR3 has 15 amino acids. CDR1 and CDR2 from the germline V gene are SGHVS and FQNEAQ. The CDR3 sequence: CASSPLAGSTYEQYF.

V usage is TRBV27 and J usage is TRBJ1-2; the D gene TCRdb calls, TRBD1, cannot be checked with no DNA. The germline gives CDR1 MNHEY, CDR2 SMNVEV (reference sequence). The CDR3 runs 16 residues. CDR3 residues: CASSFSGDRATYGYTF.

J is TRBJ1-1 and V is TRBV6-5; the TCRdb call, TRBD1, lacks DNA for checking. The CDR3 contains 14 residues. The germline V gene has CDR1 MNHEY and CDR2 SVGAGI. CDR3 sequence: CASSYARPNTEAFF.

The chain employs TRBV2 and TRBJ1-4. This CDR3 spans 14 amino acids. Germline values: CDR1 SNHLY, CDR2 FYNNEI. CDR3 in amino acids: CASRAAGGNEKLFF.

This sequence joins TRBV4-1 and TRBJ2-7; lacking DNA, the TRBD2 call made by TCRdb goes unchecked. Germline CDR1 is MGHRA and CDR2 is YSYEKL. The CDR3 spans 14 residues. CDR3 sequence reads: CASSPIGGSDEQYF.

The chain couples TRBV12-5 to TRBJ2-7. Germline lookup yields CDR1 LGHNT and CDR2 FRNRAP. There are 15 residues in the CDR3. The chain's CDR3 is CASGAAAGGFDEQYF.

The chain carries TRBV7-9 and TRBJ2-3; TCRdb's D call of TRBD1 is untestable without DNA. This CDR3 contains 14 residues. CDR1 and CDR2 (germline): SEHNR, FQNEAQ (reference sequence). The CDR3 here is CASRLGQRTDTQYF.

This sequence joins TRBV24-1 and TRBJ2-1; TCRdb selects TRBD1, and the lack of DNA leaves this call unchecked. This CDR3 spans 16 amino acids. In germline, CDR1 is KGHDR, CDR2 SFDVKD. CDR3 region: CATSDAGQGLDNEQFF.

This rearrangement joins TRBV4-2 to TRBJ2-5; TCRdb returns TRBD2, unconfirmable since there is no DNA. CDR1 and CDR2 (germline): LGHNA, YNFKEQ. There are 16 residues in the CDR3. This CDR3 reads CASSQAASGGSETQYF.

The chain joins TRBV5-5 to TRBJ2-1; TCRdb calls TRBD2, which cannot be checked without DNA. Germline V gene lookup returns CDR1 SGHKS and CDR2 YYEKEE (reference sequence). The CDR3 extends over 18 amino acids. The CDR3 sequence: CASSLAFLLAGDLGEQFF.

The chain combines TRBV15 with TRBJ2-1; TCRdb designates TRBD2, a call that cannot be tested without DNA. The CDR3 totals 16 residues. The germline CDR1 and CDR2 sequences are LNHNV and YYDKDF (reference sequence). The CDR3 protein is CATSRRRLEGYNEQFF.

The chain joins TRBV7-9 to TRBJ2-7; the D call from TCRdb, TRBD1, cannot be confirmed without DNA. Germline-derived CDR1 and CDR2 are SEHNR and FQNEAQ (reference sequence). The CDR3 runs to 13 residues. CDR3 sequence: CASSRTDSYEQYF.

This chain uses TRBV5-1 with TRBJ2-7. Germline V gives CDR1 SGHRS, CDR2 YFSETQ. The CDR3 length is 16 residues. Here the CDR3 reads CASSLEKWQNWDEQYF.

This chain connects TRBV12-3 or TRBV12-4 to TRBJ2-2; no DNA is available, so the TRBD2 call from TCRdb remains unchecked. The CDR3 length is 13 residues. CDR3: CASSLTRSRELFF.

The chain employs TRBV29-1 and TRBJ1-2; TCRdb designates TRBD1, a call that cannot be tested without DNA. CDR3 length equals 13 residues. The germline gives CDR1 SQVTM, CDR2 ANQGSEA. Here the CDR3 reads CSATGGVGYGYTF.

The V gene is TRBV7-2, the J gene TRBJ2-1; no DNA is available, so the TRBD2 call from TCRdb remains unchecked. The CDR3 is 14 amino acids. The V gene's germline CDR1 is SGHTA and CDR2 FQGNSA. The CDR3: CASSLLAGSGEQFF.

The chain carries TRBV27 and TRBJ1-1; the TCRdb call, TRBD1, lacks DNA for checking. The CDR3 is 15 residues long. Per germline, CDR1 MNHEY and CDR2 SMNVEV (reference sequence). This CDR3 reads CASTTGGTVNTEAFF.